These 19 T cell receptor beta chains came from one sample sequenced in a study of cytomegalovirus exposure and HLA in healthy donors. The protocol was immunoSEQ multiplex PCR, while the TCRdb copy is restricted to in-frame clones and leaves out a portion. The sample includes around 230,000 clones, approximately 83% of them seen just once. Sequences were obtained from PBMCs. Every receptor here comes from a woman aged 25 to 39 in good health and CMV-seropositive.

V is TRBV7-2 and J is TRBJ1-2; 9 bases align to TRBD1. Trimming at V came to 4 bases and at J to 8 bases, leaving 5 bases not matched to a gene. CDR3 size: 13 residues. Germline CDR1 and CDR2: SGHTA and FQGNSA. Written as DNA, the CDR3 is TGTGCCAGCAGCTGGGACAGGGAGAACGGCTACACCTTC. This codes for CASSWDRENGYTF. The complete variable domain, with remaining parts taken from reference TRBV7-2 and TRBJ1-2, reads GAGVSQSPSNKVTEKGKDVELRCDPISGHTALYWYRQSLGQGLEFLIYFQGNSAPDKSGLPSDRFSAERTGGSVSTLTIQRTQQEDSAVYLCASSWDRENGYTFGSGTRLTVV.

The chain uses TRBV4-1 and TRBJ2-7; a possible D gene is TRBD2 (6 bases). The germline V gene encodes CDR1 MGHRA and CDR2 YSYEKL. The length of the CDR3 is 15 residues. With 0 bases removed from V and 0 bases from J, the gap between germline ends came to 9 bases. DNA of the CDR3: TGCGCCAGCAGCCAAGAGGGGACTCCCTCCTACGAGCAGTACTTC. It encodes CASSQEGTPSYEQYF.

The rearrangement uses TRBV5-1 and TRBJ1-2; D not certain. CDR1 and CDR2 from the germline V gene are SGHRS and YFSETQ. The V end was cut by 1 base, the J end by 5 bases, with 9 bases between. The CDR3 loop spans 13 amino acids. The CDR3 DNA is TGCGCCAGCAGCTTGCGGGAGAAATATGGCTACACCTTC. It encodes CASSLREKYGYTF.

The chain is built from TRBV25-1 and TRBJ1-4, with unresolved D. The V gene's germline CDR1 is MGHDK and CDR2 SYGVNS. This CDR3 region has 16 residues. The V end lost 0 bases, the J end lost 2 bases, and 10 bases lay between the germline ends. The CDR3 protein is CASSEYGTVTNEKLFF. CDR3 in DNA: TGTGCCAGCAGTGAATATGGTACAGTTACTAATGAAAAACTGTTTTTT.

The chain uses TRBV4-2 and TRBJ1-1; 8 bases align to TRBD1. The CDR3 is 15 residues long. With V trimmed by 2 bases and J by 6 bases, 8 bases remained unmatched. Germline loops: CDR1 LGHNA, CDR2 YNFKEQ. CDR3 region: CASSQRDRFFAEAFF. Here the CDR3 DNA reads TGTGCCAGCAGCCAACGGGACAGGTTTTTCGCTGAAGCTTTCTTT.

The chain joins TRBV19 to TRBJ1-4; 10 nucleotides match TRBD1. The V gene's germline CDR1 is LNHDA and CDR2 SQIVND (reference sequence). The length of the CDR3 is 14 residues. The V segment lost 7 bases and the J segment 10 bases; nucleotides outside the gene matches: 9. CDR3 loop: CASTVTGGGGKLFF. DNA for the CDR3: TGTGCCAGTACCGTGACAGGGGGCGGCGGAAAACTGTTTTTT.

In its sample, this clone was seen once. The rearrangement joins TRBV4-1 to TRBJ2-5; 10 bases are a match to TRBD2. Germline-derived CDR1 and CDR2 are MGHRA and YSYEKL. Germline trimming cut 2 bases from V and 5 bases from J; bases unmatched to any gene: 11. This CDR3 has 17 amino acids. The CDR3 protein is CASSQSPGLAIMETQYF. The CDR3 DNA sequence: TGCGCCAGCAGCCAATCCCCGGGACTAGCGATTATGGAGACCCAGTACTTC.

The chain joins TRBV7-2 to TRBJ1-2, with TRBD1 as a possible D gene (6 bases). V shed 5 bases and J shed 3 bases, with 16 bases lying between them. The CDR3 contains 15 residues. In germline, CDR1 is SGHTA, CDR2 FQGNSA. The CDR3 loop reads CASSPGSGTHYGYTF. CDR3 bases: TGTGCCAGCAGCCCAGGGTCCGGGACACACTATGGCTACACCTTC.

Worth noting for this clone: Different DNA sequences within this sample yield the same CDR3. V and J are TRBV7-9 and TRBJ1-1; possibly TRBD1 for D (6 bases). The CDR3 covers 11 residues. V was cut by 5 bases and J by 8 bases, with 9 bases left in between. Germline loops: CDR1 SEHNR, CDR2 FQNEAQ (reference sequence). The DNA of the CDR3 is TGTGCCAGCAGCGTTGACAGGGAAGCTTTCTTT. It encodes CASSVDREAFF.

This sequence joins TRBV2 and TRBJ1-1; 9 nucleotides match TRBD1. After removal of 6 bases from V and 3 bases from J, the junction contained 5 bases not matched to a gene. The CDR3 length is 14 residues. The germline V gene encodes CDR1 SNHLY and CDR2 FYNNEI. Written as DNA, the CDR3 is TGTGCCAGCAGGGTAGACAGGGGGGACACTGAAGCTTTCTTT. Translation: CASRVDRGDTEAFF.

V and J are TRBV29-1 and TRBJ2-3; TRBD2 matches 13 bases. The CDR3 sequence is 16 residues long. V lost 7 bases to trimming and J lost 1 base; unmatched junction nucleotides: 8. Germline assignment: CDR1 SQVTM and CDR2 ANQGSEA. CDR3 loop: CSAEIGLAGGTDTQYF. CDR3 nucleotide sequence: TGCAGCGCCGAGATTGGACTAGCGGGAGGCACAGATACGCAGTATTTT.

V is TRBV27 and J is TRBJ2-3; D call uncertain. V gave up 1 base and J gave up 0 bases, with 14 bases separating them. This CDR3 contains 17 residues. The germline V gene encodes CDR1 MNHEY and CDR2 SMNVEV (reference sequence). CDR3 coding DNA: TGTGCCAGCAGTTTATGGCCCCCCGCCAGTAGCACAGATACGCAGTATTTT. This encodes CASSLWPPASSTDTQYF.

The V call is TRBV7-8, the J call TRBJ1-1; TRBD1 matches at 9 bases. The V gene end was trimmed by 5 bases and the J gene end by 3 bases; junction bases not matched to a gene: 7. This CDR3 is 15 amino acids long. Germline V lookup: CDR1 SGHVS, CDR2 FQNEAQ. The CDR3 loop is CASSLRDRAHTEAFF. The CDR3 DNA reads as TGTGCCAGCAGCCTTAGGGACAGGGCGCACACTGAAGCTTTCTTT.

The chain has TRBV5-1 and TRBJ2-5; D unclear. Per germline, CDR1 SGHRS and CDR2 YFSETQ. V lost 0 bases, J lost 4 bases, and 16 bases lay in between. The CDR3 is made up of 16 amino acids. The CDR3 nucleotides are TGCGCCAGCAGCTTGGCCTATCCTAGAGCCGGAGAGACCCAGTACTTC. Amino acids: CASSLAYPRAGETQYF.

The rearrangement links TRBV5-1 to TRBJ2-5, with a possible D match to TRBD2 (6 bases). The germline V gene encodes CDR1 SGHRS and CDR2 YFSETQ. The CDR3 covers 15 residues. Deletions cut 5 bases from V and 1 base from J, with 15 bases between. The CDR3 DNA follows: TGCGCCAGCAGTAACGGAGGGGCTCTCCAAGAGACCCAGTACTTC. It specifies CASSNGGALQETQYF. The full variable domain, completed using reference TRBV5-1 and TRBJ2-5, is KAGVTQTPRYLIKTRGQQVTLSCSPISGHRSVSWYQQTPGQGLQFLFEYFSETQRNKGNFPGRFSGRQFSNSRSEMNVSTLELGDSALYLCASSNGGALQETQYFGPGTRLLVL.

The V and J genes are TRBV19 and TRBJ2-7; 8 bases align to TRBD2. The CDR3 loop spans 16 amino acids. The V gene end was trimmed by 5 bases and the J gene end by 2 bases; junction bases not matched to a gene: 11. Germline lookup yields CDR1 LNHDA and CDR2 SQIVND (reference sequence). This CDR3 is CASSAAPAGVPYEQYF. The CDR3 DNA follows: TGTGCCAGTAGTGCCGCCCCAGCGGGAGTCCCCTACGAGCAGTACTTC.

The chain combines TRBV29-1 with TRBJ2-7; the D gene is possibly TRBD2 (6 bases). Trimming cost V 6 bases and J 2 bases, with 14 bases left between them. Germline lookup yields CDR1 SQVTM and CDR2 ANQGSEA. CDR3 size: 13 residues. Written as DNA, the CDR3 is TGCAGCGTCGTAGGACCGGGAGCCTACGAGCAGTACTTC. The encoded protein is CSVVGPGAYEQYF.

This clone was observed a single time. This chain links TRBV5-1 with TRBJ1-3, with TRBD1 matching over 9 bases. The CDR3 totals 17 residues. Germline trimming cut 4 bases from V and 7 bases from J; bases unmatched to any gene: 15. Germline loops: CDR1 SGHRS, CDR2 YFSETQ. Here the CDR3 reads CASSPGQGSRLVNTIYF. The CDR3 coding sequence is TGCGCCAGCAGCCCGGGACAGGGCAGCCGTTTGGTCAACACCATATATTTT. The whole variable domain, remainder taken from reference TRBV5-1 and TRBJ1-3, is KAGVTQTPRYLIKTRGQQVTLSCSPISGHRSVSWYQQTPGQGLQFLFEYFSETQRNKGNFPGRFSGRQFSNSRSEMNVSTLELGDSALYLCASSPGQGSRLVNTIYFGEGSWLTVV.

The chain combines TRBV13 with TRBJ2-7; 8 bases are shared with TRBD2. Germline V gene lookup returns CDR1 PRHDT and CDR2 FYEKMQ (reference sequence). The CDR3 spans 15 residues. J lost 2 bases, V lost 6 bases, and 9 bases had no gene match. For the CDR3, the DNA is TGTGCCAGCAGTTGGAAGCGGGAGTTCCCCTACGAGCAGTACTTC. Protein: CASSWKREFPYEQYF.